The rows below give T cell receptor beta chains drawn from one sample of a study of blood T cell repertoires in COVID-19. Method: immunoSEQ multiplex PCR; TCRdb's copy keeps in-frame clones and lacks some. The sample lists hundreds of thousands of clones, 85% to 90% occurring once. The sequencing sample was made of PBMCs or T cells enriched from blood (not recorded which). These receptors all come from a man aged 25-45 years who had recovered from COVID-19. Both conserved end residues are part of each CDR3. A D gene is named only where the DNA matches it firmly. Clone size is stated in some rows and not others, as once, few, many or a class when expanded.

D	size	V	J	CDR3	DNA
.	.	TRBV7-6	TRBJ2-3	CASSSSPSATQYF	TGTGCCAGCAGCTCCTCCCCTAGCGCCACGCAGTATTTT
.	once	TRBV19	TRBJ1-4	CASRGNRALATNEKLFF	TGTGCCAGTAGGGGGAACAGGGCGCTCGCAACTAATGAAAAACTGTTTTTT
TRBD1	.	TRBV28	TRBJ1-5	CASSLVLTGVNQPQHF	TGTGCCAGCAGTTTAGTTCTGACAGGGGTAAATCAGCCCCAGCATTTT
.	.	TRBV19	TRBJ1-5	CASSTVEGSNQPQHF	TGTGCCAGTAGTACCGTCGAGGGAAGCAATCAGCCCCAGCATTTT
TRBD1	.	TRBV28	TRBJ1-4	CASSFPGTGAEKLFF	TGTGCCAGCAGTTTTCCCGGGACAGGGGCTGAAAAACTGTTTTTT
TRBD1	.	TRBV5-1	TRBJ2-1	CASSPTIRDRGNEQFF	TGCGCCAGCAGCCCTACTATCCGGGACAGGGGCAATGAGCAGTTCTTC
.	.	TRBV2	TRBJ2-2	CASGELGGELFF	TGTGCCAGCGGGGAGCTGGGCGGGGAGCTGTTTTTT
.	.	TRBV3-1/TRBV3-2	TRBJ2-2	CASSRTSGSGELFF	TGTGCCAGCAGCCGAACTTCGGGGTCCGGGGAGCTGTTTTTT
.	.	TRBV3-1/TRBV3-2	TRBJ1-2	CASSQAGSYGYTF	TGTGCCAGCAGCCAAGCAGGTTCCTATGGCTACACCTTC
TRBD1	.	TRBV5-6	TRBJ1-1	CASSLVGRGLGRNEAFF	TGTGCCAGCAGCTTGGTCGGCAGGGGGCTTGGAAGAAATGAAGCTTTCTTT
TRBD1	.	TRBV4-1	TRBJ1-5	CASSQVGTDLNQPQHF	TGCGCCAGCAGCCAAGTAGGGACAGACCTCAATCAGCCCCAGCATTTT
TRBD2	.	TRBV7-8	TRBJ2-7	CASSSDGTSGRNSYEQYF	TGTGCCAGCAGCTCGGACGGGACTAGCGGGAGAAACTCCTACGAGCAGTACTTC
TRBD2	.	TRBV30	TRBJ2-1	CAWSGLSGRSWYNEQFF	TGTGCCTGGAGTGGTCTTAGCGGGAGATCTTGGTACAATGAGCAGTTCTTC
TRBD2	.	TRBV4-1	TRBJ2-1	CASSPPSGGSGYNEQFF	TGCGCCAGCAGCCCGCCTAGCGGGGGGTCCGGGTACAATGAGCAGTTCTTC
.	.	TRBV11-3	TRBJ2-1	CASSEGLWYNEQFF	TGTGCCAGCAGTGAGGGCCTTTGGTACAATGAGCAGTTCTTC
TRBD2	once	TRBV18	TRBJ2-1	CASSSPGLAAANEQFF	TGTGCCAGCTCATCACCGGGACTAGCGGCGGCCAATGAGCAGTTCTTC
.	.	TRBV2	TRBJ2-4	CASSVERILAKNIQYF	TGTGCCAGCAGTGTTGAGCGGATACTAGCCAAAAACATTCAGTACTTC
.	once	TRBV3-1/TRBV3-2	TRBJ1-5	CASSQGNSNQPQHF	TGTGCCAGCAGCCAAGGGAACAGTAATCAGCCCCAGCATTTT
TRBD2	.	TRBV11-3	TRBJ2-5	CASSLVRLAGDVQETQYF	TGTGCCAGCAGCTTAGTACGGCTAGCGGGAGACGTACAAGAGACCCAGTACTTC
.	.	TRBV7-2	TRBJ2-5	CASSVQSGETQYF	TGTGCCAGCAGCGTCCAAAGCGGAGAGACCCAGTACTTC
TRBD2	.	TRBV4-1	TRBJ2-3	CASSPGAGDTDTQYF	TGCGCCAGCAGCCCTGGGGCGGGGGACACAGATACGCAGTATTTT
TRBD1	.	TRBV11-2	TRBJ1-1	CASSLGPRGTEAFF	TGTGCCAGCAGCTTAGGCCCCAGGGGGACTGAAGCTTTCTTT
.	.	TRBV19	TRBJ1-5	CASSWTAYSNQPQHF	TGTGCCAGTAGTTGGACAGCTTATAGCAATCAGCCCCAGCATTTT
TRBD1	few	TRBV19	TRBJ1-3	CASSTPDRAGWTIYF	TGTGCCAGTAGTACCCCGGACAGGGCAGGATGGACCATATATTTT
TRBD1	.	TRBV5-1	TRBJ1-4	CASSPDRYNEKLFF	TGCGCCAGCAGCCCGGACAGGTATAATGAAAAACTGTTTTTT
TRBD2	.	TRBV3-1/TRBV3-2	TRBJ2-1	CASSRRVAGDLDEQFF	TGTGCCAGCAGCCGTCGGGTGGCGGGAGATTTAGATGAGCAGTTCTTC
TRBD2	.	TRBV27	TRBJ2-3	CASRLAGGADTQYF	TGTGCCAGCAGATTAGCGGGAGGCGCAGATACGCAGTATTTT
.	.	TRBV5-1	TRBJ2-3	CASSPVWDWADTQYF	TGCGCCAGCAGCCCTGTGTGGGACTGGGCAGATACGCAGTATTTT
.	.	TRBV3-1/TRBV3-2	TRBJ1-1	CASSQDSARPGGTEAFF	TGTGCCAGCAGCCAAGATTCCGCCCGTCCCGGAGGGACTGAAGCTTTCTTT
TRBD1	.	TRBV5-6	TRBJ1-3	CASSLQGEISGNTIYF	TGTGCCAGCAGCTTACAGGGGGAAATCTCTGGAAACACCATATATTTT
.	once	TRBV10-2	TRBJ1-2	CASSRGDTGYGYTF	TGCGCCAGCAGTCGTGGGGATACAGGCTATGGCTACACCTTC
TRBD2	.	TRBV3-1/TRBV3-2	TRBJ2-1	CASSQVATSGSSSYNEQFF	TGTGCCAGCAGCCAAGTAGCGACTAGCGGGTCCAGCTCCTACAATGAGCAGTTCTTC
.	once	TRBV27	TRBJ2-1	CASSLGQSNEQFF	TGTGCCAGCAGTTTAGGACAGTCCAATGAGCAGTTCTTC
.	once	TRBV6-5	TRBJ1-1	CASNLRQYTEAFF	TGTGCCAGCAACCTAAGACAGTACACTGAAGCTTTCTTT
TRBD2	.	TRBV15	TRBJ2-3	CATSMRLAGAGDTQYF	TGTGCCACCAGCATGAGACTAGCGGGGGCAGGAGATACGCAGTATTTT
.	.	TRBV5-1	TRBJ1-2	CASSVEQGVHGYTF	TGCGCCAGCAGCGTCGAACAGGGTGTCCATGGCTACACCTTC
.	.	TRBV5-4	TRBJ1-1	CASSLGGQEAFF	TGTGCCAGCAGCTTGGGGGGACAAGAAGCTTTCTTT
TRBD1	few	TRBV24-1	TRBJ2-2	CATRGQGATGELFF	TGTGCCACTAGGGGACAGGGGGCGACCGGGGAGCTGTTTTTT
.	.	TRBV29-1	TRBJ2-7	CSVEAGATYEQYF	TGCAGCGTTGAAGCAGGGGCGACCTACGAGCAGTACTTC
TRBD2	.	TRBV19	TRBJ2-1	CASSMGNSGYNEQFF	TGTGCCAGTAGTATGGGAAATAGCGGGTACAATGAGCAGTTCTTC
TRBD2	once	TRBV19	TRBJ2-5	CASSTLAISGRGETQYF	TGTGCCAGTAGTACCCTAGCGATTAGCGGGAGGGGAGAGACCCAGTACTTC
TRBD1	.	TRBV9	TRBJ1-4	CASSVGRQGTGNEKLFF	TGTGCCAGCAGCGTAGGCCGACAGGGAACGGGCAATGAAAAACTGTTTTTT
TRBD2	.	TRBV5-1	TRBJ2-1	CASRATSGGAGYEQFF	TGCGCCAGCAGGGCTACTAGCGGGGGGGCCGGGTATGAGCAGTTCTTC
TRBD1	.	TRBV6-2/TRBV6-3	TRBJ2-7	CASSYSRQGTRDEQYF	TGTGCCAGCAGTTACTCACGACAGGGGACGAGGGACGAGCAGTACTTC
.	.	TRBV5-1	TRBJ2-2	CASSSWTDNTGELFF	TGCGCCAGCAGCTCTTGGACAGACAACACCGGGGAGCTGTTTTTT
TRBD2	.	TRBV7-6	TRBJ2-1	CASSLDTAGGVDNEQFF	TGTGCCAGCAGCTTAGATACGGCGGGGGGCGTAGACAATGAGCAGTTCTTC
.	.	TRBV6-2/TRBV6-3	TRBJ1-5	CASSYSISGNGQPQHF	TGTGCCAGCAGTTACTCGATTTCAGGAAACGGTCAGCCCCAGCATTTT
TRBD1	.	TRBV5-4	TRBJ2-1	CASSARTGGFNEQFF	TGTGCCAGCAGCGCAAGGACAGGGGGCTTTAATGAGCAGTTCTTC
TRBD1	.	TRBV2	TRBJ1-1	CASSEWDRGYTEAFF	TGTGCCAGCAGTGAATGGGACAGGGGCTACACTGAAGCTTTCTTT
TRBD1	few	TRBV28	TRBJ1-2	CASSRIPQGARGDYGYTF	TGTGCCAGCAGTCGCATCCCCCAGGGGGCCAGAGGAGACTATGGCTACACCTTC
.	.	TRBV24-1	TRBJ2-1	CATSDHIYGQFF	TGTGCCACCAGTGATCATATTTACGGGCAGTTCTTC
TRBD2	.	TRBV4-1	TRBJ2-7	CASSQSSGSSYEQYF	TGCGCCAGCAGCCAGTCTAGCGGTTCCTCCTACGAGCAGTACTTC